This T cell receptor (beta chain) was recovered during a study of T cell repertoires in cytomegalovirus infection. The germline gives CDR1 SGHTA, CDR2 FQGNSA. Trimming took off 4 bases at V and 3 bases at J, with 22 bases between the two ends. The CDR3 runs to 17 residues. In its sample, this clonotype is medium-sized. In TCRdb, the reads were re-called with MiXCR into one record per CDR3 protein. The repertoire holds roughly 200,000 distinct CDR3 sequences, with about a sixth as singletons. Sequencing was performed on CD8+ T cells from PBMCs. The receptor was derived from a human donor in good health (CMV status not recorded). Some clones in this sample may be carry-over from other donors' samples. The J gene is TRBJ2-7, the V gene TRBV7-2; tentatively, D is TRBD1 (6 bases). For the CDR3, the DNA is TGTGCCAGCAGCTCCCCGAGACAGGTAGTTAGGATCTACGAGCAGTACTTC. This encodes CASSSPRQVVRIYEQYF.